This T cell receptor (beta chain) was captured by sequencing in a study of OX40 agonist ivuxolimab in advanced cancers. Notes on the study in general: CD4+ and CD8+ blood T cells expanded clonally by week 6 at 0.1 to 3.0 mg/kg. Expanded clones belonging to CD8+ T cells outnumbered, on average, those of CD4+.

Concerning this clone itself: Its antigen is not identified.

The CDR3 totals 11 residues. Germline loops: CDR1 SNHLY, CDR2 FYNNEI. V dropped 1 base and J dropped 10 bases, with 8 bases sitting between them. Using immunoSEQ multiplex PCR, the repertoire was profiled, and TCRdb retains in-frame clones only, with some absent. The sample yields tens of thousands of clones, approximately 90% seen once. The TCR was taken from an adult with an advanced solid tumor such as melanoma, head and neck, liver or kidney cancer. This chain links TRBV2 with TRBJ2-7; D uncertain. The sample was CD4+ or CD8+ T cells sorted from blood, taken in a trial of the OX40 agonist ivuxolimab. This chain's CDR3 is CASSEEVNQYF. CDR3 nucleotides: TGTGCCAGCAGTGAAGAAGTCAACCAGTACTTC.